The TCR beta chain described here comes from a study of T cells and Merkel cell carcinoma outcomes. Study results and caveats: In Merkel cell carcinoma, repertoire and T-cell density reportedly predicted outcomes.

On this clone: Its antigen is not known.

Only in-frame clones appear in the TCRdb table, and some are missing; sequencing was by immunoSEQ multiplex PCR. The top ten clones hold about 1.9% of a sample with about 3,000 clones, 95% to 96% of them seen once. This clonotype was sampled from a human donor with Merkel cell carcinoma. Sequenced input: tumor tissue from Merkel cell carcinoma.

CDR3 amino acids: CASSTATGLTDTQYF. CDR3 bases: TGCGCCAGCAGCACAGCGACAGGGCTCACAGATACGCAGTATTTT. The V and J genes are TRBV5-1 and TRBJ2-3, with TRBD1 matching 7 bases. This CDR3 region has 15 residues. The germline gives CDR1 SGHRS, CDR2 YFSETQ. Trimming cost V 4 bases and J 2 bases; bases outside gene matches: 7.